This is a list of T cell receptor beta chains from one sample in a study of T cells in Graves' hyperthyroidism and ophthalmopathy. TCRdb redid the calling of the multiplex PCR reads with MiXCR, one entry per CDR3 protein. Seen here are roughly 260,000 distinct CDR3 sequences, approximately 14% observed once, and the top ten hold about an eighth. Sequencing input: blood. These receptor sequences come from a woman aged 40 to 49 with Graves' hyperthyroidism that later progressed to Graves' ophthalmopathy. Both conserved end residues are part of each CDR3. D genes are given only for firm matches. The size of a clone is reported for some rows only, either as once, few or many, or as a class for expanded clones.

many,TRBV19,TRBD1,TRBJ2-5,TGTGCCAGTAGTATGGGGACAGGAAGGGGAGAGACCCAGTACTTC,CASSMGTGRGETQYF
-,TRBV7-9,-,TRBJ2-7,TGTGCCAGCAGCCCATCCGGACCCAAATACGAGCAGTACTTC,CASSPSGPKYEQYF
many,TRBV6-1,TRBD2,TRBJ2-3,TGTGCCAGCAGTGAAGAAGCGGGAGGGCCAGATACGCAGTATTTT,CASSEEAGGPDTQYF
many,TRBV10-2,-,TRBJ2-2,TGCGCCAGCAGACTCTCCGGGGAGCTGTTTTTT,CASRLSGELFF
many,TRBV28,TRBD2,TRBJ2-4,TGTGCCAGCTCTTACTCGGGACTAGCGGATCTAGCCAAAAACATTCAGTACTTC,CASSYSGLADLAKNIQYF
many,TRBV27,-,TRBJ2-7,TGTGCCAGCAGTTTAGGCCAGGGAGAGTACGAGCAGTACTTC,CASSLGQGEYEQYF
-,TRBV27,-,TRBJ2-7,TGTACCAGCAGTCGAGACGGATATTCTTACGAGCAGTACTTC,CTSSRDGYSYEQYF
many,TRBV7-9,-,TRBJ1-3,TGTGCCAGCAGCTTAGGACAGAACTCTGGAAACACCATATATTTT,CASSLGQNSGNTIYF
many,TRBV19,-,TRBJ1-6,TGTGCCAGTAGTATACGAGGAGCGGGGGCGATTTCACCCCTCCACTTT,CASSIRGAGAISPLHF
many,TRBV28,TRBD1,TRBJ1-5,TGTGCCAGCAGTTCGACCTGGTGGACAGGGGATGGTCAGCCCCAGCATTTT,CASSSTWWTGDGQPQHF
many,TRBV20-1,-,TRBJ2-5,TGCAGTGCTACACAAAACCAAGAGACCCAGTACTTC,CSATQNQETQYF
few,TRBV20-1,TRBD1,TRBJ1-5,TGCAGTGCCCCGGACAGGGATTTAAATCAGCCCCAGCATTTT,CSAPDRDLNQPQHF
many,TRBV7-8,-,TRBJ2-7,TGTGCCAGCAGCTTCGGGGGGCTAGCCTTCTACGAGCAGTACTTC,CASSFGGLAFYEQYF
-,TRBV2,-,TRBJ2-1,TGTGCCAGCAGTGACTGGGGAATAGCCTGTCCCAATGAGCAGTTCTTC,CASSDWGIACPNEQFF
-,TRBV27,-,TRBJ1-5,TGTGCCAGCAGTCTTTCTAGGGGGGATCAGCCCCAGCATTTT,CASSLSRGDQPQHF
-,TRBV7-9,TRBD2,TRBJ2-1,TGTGCCAGCAGCTCCAGGAGACTAGCGGACTACAATGAGCAGTTCTTC,CASSSRRLADYNEQFF
-,TRBV27,TRBD2,TRBJ2-7,TGTGCCAGCAGGCAAGACAGAGCGGGAGGGGGGCCCCTCTACGAGCAGTACTTC,CASRQDRAGGGPLYEQYF
many,TRBV3-1,-,TRBJ2-5,TGTGCCAGCAGCCAATATGGAAACGTAGAGACCCAGTACTTC,CASSQYGNVETQYF
many,TRBV28,-,TRBJ1-5,TGTGCCAGCAGTTTCCCCGTTGGGAATCAGCCCCAGCATTTT,CASSFPVGNQPQHF
many,TRBV7-9,-,TRBJ1-1,TGTGCCAGCAGCCTATCGGACGGGGCTTTCTTT,CASSLSDGAFF
many,TRBV14,-,TRBJ1-1,TGTGCCAGCAGCCCCCATCGGGGTATCACTGAAGCTTTCTTT,CASSPHRGITEAFF
many,TRBV7-9,-,TRBJ2-5,TGTGCCAGCAGCCCTAGGGGAACTCCAAATCTGATGGAGACCCAGTACTTC,CASSPRGTPNLMETQYF
many,TRBV27,-,TRBJ2-5,TGTGCCAGCAGTTTTTCGGAGGGGACCGTAGAGACCCAGTACTTC,CASSFSEGTVETQYF
many,TRBV10-1,-,TRBJ2-3,TGCGCCAGCAGTGAGACAGTCACAGATACGCAGTATTTT,CASSETVTDTQYF
few,TRBV20-1,-,TRBJ1-1,TGCAGTGCTAAAGACCGAAATGGGCGAGTCGCTTTCTTT,CSAKDRNGRVAFF
many,TRBV9,-,TRBJ1-4,-,CASEGFGSGKLFF
many,TRBV6-6,-,TRBJ1-2,TGTGCCAGCAGTTACTCAGTACAGACTTTCCGCGGCTACACCTTC,CASSYSVQTFRGYTF
many,TRBV20-1,TRBD1,TRBJ2-7,TGCAGTGCTTCCCGTATTAGACAGGGGAACTACGAGCAGTACTTC,CSASRIRQGNYEQYF
-,TRBV9,TRBD1,TRBJ2-7,TGTGCCAGCAGCGTATATGAAGACAGGGGATACGAGCAGTACTTC,CASSVYEDRGYEQYF
-,TRBV4-2,TRBD1,TRBJ2-5,TGTGCCAGCAGCCAAGATATTGGGACAGGGGGATGGGAGACCCAGTACTTC,CASSQDIGTGGWETQYF
many,TRBV14,-,TRBJ2-1,TGTGCCAGCAGCCAAGACTTGACAGCCCCCGAGCCAACAGATGAGCAGTTCTTC,CASSQDLTAPEPTDEQFF
many,TRBV27,-,TRBJ2-7,TGTGCCAGCAGAATCTCGGGGTCCTACGAGCAGTACTTC,CASRISGSYEQYF
many,TRBV18,-,TRBJ2-1,TGTGCCAGCTCACCTAGACCCGGACATGAGCAGTTCTTC,CASSPRPGHEQFF
many,TRBV20-1,-,TRBJ2-7,TGCAGTGCTAGCGGGCCCTCCTACGAGCAGTACTTC,CSASGPSYEQYF
-,TRBV9,-,TRBJ2-2,TGTGCCAGCAGCTCTGGAGGGGGGAACACCGGGGAGCTGTTTTTT,CASSSGGGNTGELFF
many,TRBV6-1,TRBD1,TRBJ2-1,TGTGCCATCCACCACAGGGGCCTGAGCTCCTACAATGAGCAGTTCTTC,CAIHHRGLSSYNEQFF
many,TRBV25-1,-,TRBJ2-7,TGTGCCAGCAGTGAGAGCCGGGGCCCTCATTTACCCTACGAGCAGTACTTC,CASSESRGPHLPYEQYF
many,TRBV20-1,-,TRBJ1-6,TGCAGTGCTAGAGAGATGGGGATTTCACCCCTCCACTTT,CSAREMGISPLHF
few,TRBV10-3,-,TRBJ1-1,TGTGCCACCAGTGAGAGCCAAATTAACACTGAAGCTTTCTTT,CATSESQINTEAFF
many,TRBV20-1,-,TRBJ1-2,TGCAGTGCTGCGACAGAAAGTTACACCTTC,CSAATESYTF
many,TRBV28,-,TRBJ2-7,TGTGCCAGCAGTTTTCGCGGTCTTCGCTCCTACGAGCAGTACTTC,CASSFRGLRSYEQYF
many,TRBV2,-,TRBJ1-4,TGTGCCAGCATCAGGCAGACTGCAACTAATGAAAAACTGTTTTTT,CASIRQTATNEKLFF
few,TRBV4-1,-,TRBJ2-1,TGCGCCAGCAGCCAAGATCACAGCCGATACAATGAGCAGTTCTTC,CASSQDHSRYNEQFF
-,TRBV19,-,TRBJ1-2,TGTGCCAGTAGTATTGGAGATGGCTACACCTTC,CASSIGDGYTF
many,TRBV28,TRBD1,TRBJ2-5,TGTGCCAGCAGGGGGGGGACAGGGTGGAGAGAGACCCAGTACTTC,CASRGGTGWRETQYF
-,TRBV28,-,TRBJ2-7,TGTGCCAGCAGTTTAGCAGGGGACGCCTACGAGCAGTACTTC,CASSLAGDAYEQYF
many,TRBV27,-,TRBJ2-7,TGTGCCAGCAGTTTATTGCCCAGGGGGGACGAGCAGTACTTC,CASSLLPRGDEQYF
many,TRBV29-1,TRBD1,TRBJ1-2,TGCAGCGCCCCCGACAGGGGAGAATATGGCTACACCTTC,CSAPDRGEYGYTF
few,TRBV5-1,TRBD2,TRBJ2-5,TGCGCCAGCAACCTCCCGGCTCTAGCGGGAGCTTTAGAGACCCAGTACTTC,CASNLPALAGALETQYF
many,TRBV2,-,TRBJ2-1,TGTGCCAGCAGTGAAGGCGGGGCTACCTACAATGAGCAGTTCTTC,CASSEGGATYNEQFF
-,TRBV10-2,TRBD1,TRBJ1-2,TGCGCCAGCAGTGAAACGTCTCCTGACAGGGGGGTTAACTATGGCTACACCTTC,CASSETSPDRGVNYGYTF
-,TRBV2,TRBD2,TRBJ2-7,TGTGCCAGCAGGGCTAGCGGGGGGTCCTACGAGCAGTACTTC,CASRASGGSYEQYF
many,TRBV29-1,TRBD1,TRBJ2-1,TGCAGCGTTTTACAATACAGGGGGCTCTTCAACAATGAGCAGTTCTTC,CSVLQYRGLFNNEQFF